Presented here are 14 T cell receptor beta chains from one specimen sequenced in a study of shared clonotypes between healthy human individuals. Libraries were prepared by immunoSEQ multiplex PCR; TCRdb keeps only in-frame clonotypes and omits some of them. This sample has around 1.5 million clones, with 98% found just once. Sequencing was carried out using naive CD4+ T cells sorted from blood. Subset described: CD45RA+ positively selected. These TCRs come from a man aged 30 to 45 in good health.

The V and J genes are TRBV4-1 and TRBJ2-1; 8 bases are shared with TRBD2. The CDR3 spans 18 residues. Losses at the gene ends were 4 bases for V and 2 bases for J; bases not matched to a gene: 13. CDR1 MGHRA and CDR2 YSYEKL come from the germline V gene. The CDR3 loop is CASSPAPGTSGTYNEQFF. The CDR3 region has the DNA TGCGCCAGCAGCCCAGCCCCCGGTACTAGCGGTACCTACAATGAGCAGTTCTTC.

The V call is TRBV28, the J call TRBJ2-7; D not resolved. Trimming left V 5 bases short and J 3 bases short, with 8 bases between. Per germline, CDR1 MDHEN and CDR2 SYDVKM. The length of the CDR3 is 12 residues. CDR3 sequence reads: CASSPTDYEQYF. DNA of the CDR3: TGTGCCAGCAGTCCAACAGACTACGAGCAGTACTTC.

The chain has TRBV4-1 and TRBJ1-4; D call uncertain. The CDR3 has 11 amino acids. Germline loops: CDR1 MGHRA, CDR2 YSYEKL. The V and J ends lost 6 bases and 8 bases respectively, with 7 bases between them. CDR3 bases: TGCGCCAGCAGAAACTTAGAAAAACTGTTTTTT. Protein sequence: CASRNLEKLFF.

The rearrangement links TRBV7-9 to TRBJ2-1, with D hard to call. V was shortened by 3 bases and J by 7 bases, with 10 bases between the two germline ends. The CDR3 has 13 residues. The germline gives CDR1 SEHNR, CDR2 FQNEAQ (reference sequence). The CDR3 region is CASSLVGLNEQFF. The CDR3, as DNA: TGTGCCAGCAGCTTGGTCGGTCTGAATGAGCAGTTCTTC.

The count of this clone is one. V and J are TRBV4-2 and TRBJ2-1, with 7 bases identical to TRBD1. The CDR3 runs 15 residues. J gave up 13 bases and V 0 bases, and 12 bases lay outside the gene matches. Germline values: CDR1 LGHNA, CDR2 YNFKEQ. The CDR3 loop is CASSQELGGVTIQFF. The CDR3 DNA reads as TGTGCCAGCAGCCAAGAACTAGGGGGCGTCACTATTCAGTTCTTC.

This clone was recorded once. This sequence joins TRBV11-2 and TRBJ2-7, with unresolved D. The germline V and J ends were trimmed by 2 bases and 6 bases, with 14 bases remaining between them. Germline V gene data show CDR1 as SGHAT and CDR2 as FQNNGV. The CDR3 spans 14 residues. CDR3 nucleotide sequence: TGTGCCAGCAGCTTAAGGGCGCCGGTTCTCGAGCAGTACTTC. It codes for CASSLRAPVLEQYF.

The V and J genes are TRBV7-3 and TRBJ2-7; D possibly corresponds to TRBD1 (5 bases). Per the germline V gene, CDR1 is SGHTA and CDR2 is FQGTGA. This CDR3 is built from 15 residues. Trimming shortened V by 5 bases and J by 1 base, and 15 bases separated the two germline ends. In nucleotides, the CDR3 is TGTGCCAGCAGCCGCCACCACGGACAATCCTACGAGCAGTACTTC. As protein: CASSRHHGQSYEQYF.

The rearrangement uses TRBV13 and TRBJ2-1, with 7 bases aligning to TRBD2. Germline assignment: CDR1 PRHDT and CDR2 FYEKMQ (reference sequence). V shed 7 bases and J 5 bases; nucleotides not matched to a gene: 14. This CDR3 contains 16 residues. This CDR3 is CASTVKGGLVDNEQFF. The CDR3, as DNA: TGTGCCAGCACCGTTAAAGGAGGACTAGTCGACAATGAGCAGTTCTTC.

V is TRBV10-1 and J is TRBJ1-2, with D perhaps TRBD1 (6 bases). This CDR3 has 14 amino acids. V lost 2 bases and J 2 bases, leaving 9 bases between the germline ends. Germline-derived CDR1 and CDR2 are WNHNN and SYGVQD (reference sequence). The chain's CDR3 is CASSEPGANYGYTF. CDR3 sequence (DNA): TGCGCCAGCAGTGAGCCGGGGGCCAACTATGGCTACACCTTC.

This clone was seen once. This chain joins TRBV28 and TRBJ1-2; weak D call: TRBD1 (6 bases). Per germline, CDR1 MDHEN and CDR2 SYDVKM. The CDR3 has 13 amino acids. The V end was cut by 7 bases, the J end by 0 bases, with 9 bases between. The CDR3 DNA reads TGTGCCAGCAACGCAGGGGCTAACTATGGCTACACCTTC. It yields the protein CASNAGANYGYTF.

This clone appeared a single time. This chain uses TRBV9 with TRBJ2-5, with 9 bases fitting TRBD2. Germline V gene data show CDR1 as SGDLS and CDR2 as YYNGEE. The ends lost 4 bases at V and 4 bases at J; junction bases unmatched: 17. The CDR3 loop spans 18 amino acids. The CDR3 sequence: CASSPGVAGVNRIETQYF. The CDR3, as DNA: TGTGCCAGCAGCCCGGGGGTAGCGGGAGTTAACCGGATAGAGACCCAGTACTTC.

The chain recombines TRBV28 with TRBJ1-1, with D possibly being TRBD1 (5 bases). CDR1 MDHEN and CDR2 SYDVKM come from the germline V gene. The CDR3 has 16 residues. V lost 3 bases to trimming and J lost 4 bases, with 18 bases between them. The CDR3 reads CASSFATRGVGTEAFF. The DNA of the CDR3 is TGTGCCAGCAGTTTCGCCACCCGGGGGGTGGGCACTGAAGCTTTCTTT.

This chain connects TRBV5-1 to TRBJ2-6, with no clear D. The germline V gene encodes CDR1 SGHRS and CDR2 YFSETQ. The CDR3 is made up of 14 amino acids. Trimming took 4 bases from V and 0 from J, leaving 5 bases between them. The CDR3: CASSESSGANVLTF. The DNA for the CDR3 is TGCGCCAGCAGCGAGTCCTCTGGGGCCAACGTCCTGACTTTC. Supplemented by reference TRBV5-1 and TRBJ2-6, the full variable domain reads KAGVTQTPRYLIKTRGQQVTLSCSPISGHRSVSWYQQTPGQGLQFLFEYFSETQRNKGNFPGRFSGRQFSNSRSEMNVSTLELGDSALYLCASSESSGANVLTFGAGSRLTVL.

This rearrangement joins TRBV11-2 to TRBJ2-7; D remains ambiguous. From germline, CDR1 is SGHAT and CDR2 FQNNGV. V shed 4 bases and J shed 4 bases, with 14 bases lying between them. The CDR3 is made up of 14 amino acids. The chain's CDR3 is CASSSLRATYEQYF. CDR3 nucleotide sequence: TGTGCCAGCAGCTCCCTTCGAGCTACTTACGAGCAGTACTTC.